This entry concerns a single T cell receptor beta chain. The antigen is undetermined. The data belong to a study of blood T cells in healthy people across ages. Whole-study results and caveats: A strong correlation was seen between TCR beta diversity and naive T cell percentage. Investigators treated diversity estimates from one million T cells as underestimates.

With a J-beta primer mix and a sample-barcoded 5' primer, a second PCR ran about 7 to 12 cycles. TCRdb passed the 5' RACE reads through MiXCR, listing each CDR3 protein once. This table has fewer than 2 million distinct CDR3 sequences, 30% to 40% appearing once. Germline values: CDR1 SNHLY, CDR2 FYNNEI. With V trimmed by 1 base and J by 7 bases, 9 bases remained unmatched. This CDR3 comprises 15 residues. V is TRBV2 and J is TRBJ2-5; TRBD1 matches 7 bases. The TCR originated in a human donor in good health. The material sequenced was blood. The CDR3 reads CASSEGTGRRGTQYF. In nucleotides, the CDR3 is TGTGCCAGCAGTGAAGGGACAGGTCGGCGAGGGACCCAGTACTTC. The full variable domain, with the rest looked up from reference TRBV2 and TRBJ2-5, is EPEVTQTPSHQVTQMGQEVILRCVPISNHLYFYWYRQILGQKVEFLVSFYNNEISEKSEIFDDQFSVERPDGSNFTLKIRSTKLEDSAMYFCASSEGTGRRGTQYFGPGTRLLVL.